The clone carrying this TCR beta chain was picked up many times. The antigen remains undetermined. Via MiXCR, TCRdb re-called the reads, giving one row per CDR3 protein. Altogether roughly 230,000 distinct CDR3 sequences are present, over 9% being singletons, with the ten largest covering 1.5% to 2%. The CDR3 is made up of 13 amino acids. The germline CDR1 and CDR2 sequences are MNHNS and SASEGT. Germline trimming cut 5 bases from V and 5 bases from J; bases unmatched to any gene: 5. This sample is part of a study of T cell repertoires in cytomegalovirus infection. Across the whole study: Through public TCR beta signatures, both CMV infection and matching HLA type were indicated.

Overall study results and limits: Accumulated public TCR beta family frequency recognized individuals carrying CMV together with the relevant HLA.

Source material: PBMCs. The source of this sequence is a human donor in good health (CMV status not recorded). Some clones in this sample may be carry-over from other donors' samples. The rearrangement links TRBV6-1 to TRBJ1-2, with 7 bases fitting TRBD1. The CDR3 DNA sequence: TGTGCCAGCAGTTCCGACAGGGTATATGGCTACACCTTC. Translating gives CASSSDRVYGYTF.